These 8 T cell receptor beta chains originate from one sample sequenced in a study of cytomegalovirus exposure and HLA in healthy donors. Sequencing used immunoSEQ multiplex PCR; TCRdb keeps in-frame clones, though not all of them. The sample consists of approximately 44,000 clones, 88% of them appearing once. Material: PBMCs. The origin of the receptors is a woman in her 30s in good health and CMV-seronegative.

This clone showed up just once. DNA for the CDR3: TGTGCCAGCAGCCTAGGACTAGCGGGAGTCGATGAGCAGTTCTTC. The encoded protein is CASSLGLAGVDEQFF. V is TRBV7-3 and J is TRBJ2-1; 13 bases match TRBD2. The V and J ends lost 5 bases and 8 bases, in that order; junction bases with no gene match: 6. The CDR3 covers 15 residues. CDR1 and CDR2 (germline): SGHTA, FQGTGA.

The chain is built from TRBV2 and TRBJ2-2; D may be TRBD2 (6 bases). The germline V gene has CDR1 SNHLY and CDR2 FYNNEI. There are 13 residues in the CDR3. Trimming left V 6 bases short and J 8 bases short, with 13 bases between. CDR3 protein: CASSLTGTGELFF. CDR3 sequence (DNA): TGTGCCAGCAGCTTGACGGGGACTGGGGAGCTGTTTTTT.

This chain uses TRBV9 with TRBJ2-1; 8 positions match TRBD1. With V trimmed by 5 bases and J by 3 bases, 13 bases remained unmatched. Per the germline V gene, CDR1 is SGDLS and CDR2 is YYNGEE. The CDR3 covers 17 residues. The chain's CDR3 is CASSWILRGRGYNEQFF. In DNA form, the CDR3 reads TGTGCCAGCAGTTGGATCCTCAGGGGGCGGGGCTACAATGAGCAGTTCTTC.

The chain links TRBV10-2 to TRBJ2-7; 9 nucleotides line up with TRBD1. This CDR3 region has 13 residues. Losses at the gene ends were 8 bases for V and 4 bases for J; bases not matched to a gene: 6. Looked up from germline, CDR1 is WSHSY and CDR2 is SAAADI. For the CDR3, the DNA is TGCGCCAGCGGAACAGGGGGCGGGTACGAGCAGTACTTC. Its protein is CASGTGGGYEQYF.

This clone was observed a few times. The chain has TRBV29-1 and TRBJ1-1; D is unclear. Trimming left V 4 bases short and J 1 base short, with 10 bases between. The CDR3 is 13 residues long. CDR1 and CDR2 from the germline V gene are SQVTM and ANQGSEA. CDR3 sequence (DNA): TGCAGCGTTGCCCCGGAGGGGAACACTGAAGCTTTCTTT. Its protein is CSVAPEGNTEAFF.

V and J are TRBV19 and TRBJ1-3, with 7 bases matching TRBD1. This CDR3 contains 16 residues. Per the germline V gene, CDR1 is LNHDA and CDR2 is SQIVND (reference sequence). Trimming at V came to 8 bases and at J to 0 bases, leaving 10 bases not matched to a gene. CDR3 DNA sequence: TGTGCCAGTGGACAACCGGGACAGAGCTCTGGAAACACCATATATTTT. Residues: CASGQPGQSSGNTIYF.

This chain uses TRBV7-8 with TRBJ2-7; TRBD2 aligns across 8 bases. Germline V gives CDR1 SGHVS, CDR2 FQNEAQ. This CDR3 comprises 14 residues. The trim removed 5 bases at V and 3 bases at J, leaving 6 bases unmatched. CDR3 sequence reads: CASSPKTSGYEQYF. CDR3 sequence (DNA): TGTGCCAGCAGCCCCAAAACTAGCGGCTACGAGCAGTACTTC.

This chain's CDR3 is CASSRGTGGPSSYEQYF. As DNA, the CDR3 is TGTGCCAGCAGTCGGGGGACAGGGGGCCCGAGCTCCTACGAGCAGTACTTC. The chain recombines TRBV11-2 with TRBJ2-7; 12 bases match TRBD1. With V trimmed by 6 bases and J by 0 bases, 9 bases remained unmatched. Per germline, CDR1 SGHAT and CDR2 FQNNGV. The CDR3 loop spans 17 amino acids.